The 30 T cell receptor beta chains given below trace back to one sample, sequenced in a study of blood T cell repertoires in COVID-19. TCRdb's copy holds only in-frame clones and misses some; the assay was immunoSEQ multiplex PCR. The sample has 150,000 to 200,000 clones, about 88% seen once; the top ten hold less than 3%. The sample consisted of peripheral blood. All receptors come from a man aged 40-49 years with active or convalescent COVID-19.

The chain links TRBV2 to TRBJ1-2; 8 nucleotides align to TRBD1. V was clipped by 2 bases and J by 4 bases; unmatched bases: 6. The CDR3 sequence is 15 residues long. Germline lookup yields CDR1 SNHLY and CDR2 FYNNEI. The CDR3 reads CASSELGQEVYGYTF. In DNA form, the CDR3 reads TGTGCCAGCAGTGAATTGGGACAGGAAGTCTATGGCTACACCTTC. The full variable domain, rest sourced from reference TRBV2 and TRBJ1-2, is EPEVTQTPSHQVTQMGQEVILRCVPISNHLYFYWYRQILGQKVEFLVSFYNNEISEKSEIFDDQFSVERPDGSNFTLKIRSTKLEDSAMYFCASSELGQEVYGYTFGSGTRLTVV.

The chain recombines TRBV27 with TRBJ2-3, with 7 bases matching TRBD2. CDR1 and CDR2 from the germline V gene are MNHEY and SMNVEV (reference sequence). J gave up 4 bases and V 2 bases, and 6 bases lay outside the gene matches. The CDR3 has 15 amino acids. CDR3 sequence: CASSLKGLVPDTQYF. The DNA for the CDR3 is TGTGCCAGCAGTTTAAAAGGACTAGTCCCAGATACGCAGTATTTT.

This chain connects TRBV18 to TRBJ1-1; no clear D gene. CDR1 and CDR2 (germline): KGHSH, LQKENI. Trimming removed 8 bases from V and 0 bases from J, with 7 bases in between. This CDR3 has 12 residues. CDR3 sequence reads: CASGPLNTEAFF. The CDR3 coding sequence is TGTGCCAGCGGGCCCCTGAACACTGAAGCTTTCTTT.

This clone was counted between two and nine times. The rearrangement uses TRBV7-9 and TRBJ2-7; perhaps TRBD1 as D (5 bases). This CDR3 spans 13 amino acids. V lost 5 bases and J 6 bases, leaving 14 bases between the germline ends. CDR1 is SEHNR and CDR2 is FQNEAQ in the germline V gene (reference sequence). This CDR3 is CASSPAWGVEQYF. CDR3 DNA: TGTGCCAGCAGCCCCGCGTGGGGCGTCGAGCAGTACTTC.

The CDR3 DNA sequence: TGTGCCAGCAGCTTAGTTGCGGGGAGCACAGATACGCAGTATTTT. This encodes CASSLVAGSTDTQYF. V usage is TRBV7-9 and J usage is TRBJ2-3; D perhaps matches TRBD2 (6 bases). Germline V gene data show CDR1 as SEHNR and CDR2 as FQNEAQ (reference sequence). The CDR3 runs 15 residues. V lost 1 base, J lost 0 bases, and 8 bases lay in between.

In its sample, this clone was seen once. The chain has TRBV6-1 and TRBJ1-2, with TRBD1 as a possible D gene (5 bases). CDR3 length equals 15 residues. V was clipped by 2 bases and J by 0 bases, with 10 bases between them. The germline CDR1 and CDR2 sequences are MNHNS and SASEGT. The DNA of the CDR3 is TGTGCCAGCAGTGAAACCCAGGGCACTAACTATGGCTACACCTTC. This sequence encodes CASSETQGTNYGYTF.

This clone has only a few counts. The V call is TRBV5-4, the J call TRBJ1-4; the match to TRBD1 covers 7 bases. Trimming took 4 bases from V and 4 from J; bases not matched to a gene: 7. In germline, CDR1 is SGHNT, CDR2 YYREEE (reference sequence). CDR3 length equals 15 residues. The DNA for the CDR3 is TGTGCCAGCAGCATTAACAGGGGACTTAATGAAAAACTGTTTTTT. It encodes CASSINRGLNEKLFF.

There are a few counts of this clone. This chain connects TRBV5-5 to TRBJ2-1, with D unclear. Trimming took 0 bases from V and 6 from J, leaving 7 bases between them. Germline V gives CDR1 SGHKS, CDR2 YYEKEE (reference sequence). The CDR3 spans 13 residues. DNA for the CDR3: TGTGCCAGCAGCTTGGGCGCCCTCAATGAGCAGTTCTTC. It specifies CASSLGALNEQFF. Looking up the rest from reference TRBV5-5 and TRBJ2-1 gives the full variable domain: DAGVTQSPTHLIKTRGQQVTLRCSPISGHKSVSWYQQVLGQGPQFIFQYYEKEERGRGNFPDRFSARQFPNYSSELNVNALLLGDSALYLCASSLGALNEQFFGPGTRLTVL.

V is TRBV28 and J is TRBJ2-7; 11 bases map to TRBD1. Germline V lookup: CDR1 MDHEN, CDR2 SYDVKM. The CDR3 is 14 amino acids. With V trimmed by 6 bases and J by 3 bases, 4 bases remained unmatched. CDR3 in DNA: TGTGCCAGCAGCTTGGGGACAGGGGGCTACGAGCAGTACTTC. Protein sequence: CASSLGTGGYEQYF.

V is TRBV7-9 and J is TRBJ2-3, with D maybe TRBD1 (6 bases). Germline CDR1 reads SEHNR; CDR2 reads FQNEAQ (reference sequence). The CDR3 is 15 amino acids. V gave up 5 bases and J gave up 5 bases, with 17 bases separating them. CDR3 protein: CASSLGMDSGDTQYF. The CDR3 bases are TGTGCCAGCAGCCTTGGGATGGACAGTGGAGATACGCAGTATTTT. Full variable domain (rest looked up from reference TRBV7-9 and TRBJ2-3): DTGVSQNPRHKITKRGQNVTFRCDPISEHNRLYWYRQTLGQGPEFLTYFQNEAQLEKSRLLSDRFSAERPKGSFSTLEIQRTEQGDSAMYLCASSLGMDSGDTQYFGPGTRLTVL.

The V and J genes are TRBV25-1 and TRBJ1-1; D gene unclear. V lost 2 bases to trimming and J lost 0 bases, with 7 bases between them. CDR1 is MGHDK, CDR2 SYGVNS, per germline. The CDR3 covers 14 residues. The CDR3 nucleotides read TGTGCCAGCAGTGAAAAGGACTTGAACACTGAAGCTTTCTTT. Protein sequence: CASSEKDLNTEAFF.

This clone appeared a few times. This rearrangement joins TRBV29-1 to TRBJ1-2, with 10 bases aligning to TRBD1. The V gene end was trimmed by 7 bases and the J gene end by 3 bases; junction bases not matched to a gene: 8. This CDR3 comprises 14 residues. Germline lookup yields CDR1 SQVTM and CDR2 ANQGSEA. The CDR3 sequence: CSGTGGSVDYGYTF. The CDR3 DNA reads TGCAGCGGGACAGGGGGGTCTGTTGACTATGGCTACACCTTC.

The CDR3 protein is CASTLLAGESYEQYF. DNA of the CDR3: TGTGCCAGCACACTTTTGGCAGGGGAATCCTACGAGCAGTACTTC. V gene TRBV28 combines with J gene TRBJ2-7, with D maybe TRBD1 (6 bases). Germline V CDR1 and CDR2: MDHEN, SYDVKM. The CDR3 covers 15 residues. With 7 bases removed from V and 1 base from J, the gap between germline ends came to 17 bases.

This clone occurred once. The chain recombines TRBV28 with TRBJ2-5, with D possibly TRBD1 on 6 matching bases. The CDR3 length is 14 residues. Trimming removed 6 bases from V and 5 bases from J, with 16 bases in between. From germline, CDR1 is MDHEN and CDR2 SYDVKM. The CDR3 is CASREGSRGETQYF. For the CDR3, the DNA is TGTGCCAGCAGGGAAGGCTCTAGGGGGGAGACCCAGTACTTC.

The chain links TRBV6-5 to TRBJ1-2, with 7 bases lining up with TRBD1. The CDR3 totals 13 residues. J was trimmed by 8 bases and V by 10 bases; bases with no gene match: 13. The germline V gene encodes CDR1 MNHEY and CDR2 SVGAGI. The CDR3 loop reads CAITTGTRGGYTF. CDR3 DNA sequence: TGTGCCATTACGACAGGGACTAGGGGAGGCTACACCTTC.

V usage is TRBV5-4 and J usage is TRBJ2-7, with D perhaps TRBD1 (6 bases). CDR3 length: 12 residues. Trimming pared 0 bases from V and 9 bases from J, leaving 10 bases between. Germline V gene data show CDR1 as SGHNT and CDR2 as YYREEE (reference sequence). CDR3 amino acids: CASSLGDTGQYF. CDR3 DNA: TGTGCCAGCAGCTTGGGGGACACGGGGCAGTACTTC. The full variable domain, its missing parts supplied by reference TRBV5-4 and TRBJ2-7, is ETGVTQSPTHLIKTRGQQVTLRCSSQSGHNTVSWYQQALGQGPQFIFQYYREEENGRGNFPPRFSGLQFPNYSSELNVNALELDDSALYLCASSLGDTGQYFGPGTRLTVT.

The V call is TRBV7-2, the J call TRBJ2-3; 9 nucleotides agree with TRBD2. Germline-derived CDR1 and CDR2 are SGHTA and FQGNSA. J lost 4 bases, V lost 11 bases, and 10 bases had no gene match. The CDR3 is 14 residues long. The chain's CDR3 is CACLYSGGPDTQYF. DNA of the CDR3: TGTGCCTGCCTGTATAGCGGGGGCCCAGATACGCAGTATTTT.

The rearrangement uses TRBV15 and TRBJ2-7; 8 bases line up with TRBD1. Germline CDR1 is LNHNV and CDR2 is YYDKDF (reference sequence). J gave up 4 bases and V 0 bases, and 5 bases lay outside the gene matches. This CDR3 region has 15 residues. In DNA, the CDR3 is TGTGCCACCAGCAGAGATAGGGACAGGCGATACGAGCAGTACTTC. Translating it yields CATSRDRDRRYEQYF.

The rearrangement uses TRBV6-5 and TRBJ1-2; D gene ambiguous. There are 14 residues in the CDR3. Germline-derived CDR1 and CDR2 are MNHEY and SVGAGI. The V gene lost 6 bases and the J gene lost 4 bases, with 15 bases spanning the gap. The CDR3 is CASSSRGLIYGYTF. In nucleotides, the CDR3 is TGTGCCAGCAGCTCCCGAGGGCTGATCTATGGCTACACCTTC.

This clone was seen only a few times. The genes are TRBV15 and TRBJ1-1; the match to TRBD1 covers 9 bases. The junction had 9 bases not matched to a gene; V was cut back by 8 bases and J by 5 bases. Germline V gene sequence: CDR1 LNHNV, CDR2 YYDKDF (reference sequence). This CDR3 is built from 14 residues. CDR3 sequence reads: CATEPQGARTEAFF. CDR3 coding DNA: TGTGCCACCGAACCACAGGGGGCGCGGACTGAAGCTTTCTTT.

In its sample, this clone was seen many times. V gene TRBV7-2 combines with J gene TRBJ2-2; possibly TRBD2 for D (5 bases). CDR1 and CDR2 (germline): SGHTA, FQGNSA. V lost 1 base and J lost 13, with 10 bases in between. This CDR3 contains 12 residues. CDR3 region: CASSLGEGGLFF. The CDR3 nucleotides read TGTGCCAGCAGCTTAGGGGAAGGAGGGCTGTTTTTT.

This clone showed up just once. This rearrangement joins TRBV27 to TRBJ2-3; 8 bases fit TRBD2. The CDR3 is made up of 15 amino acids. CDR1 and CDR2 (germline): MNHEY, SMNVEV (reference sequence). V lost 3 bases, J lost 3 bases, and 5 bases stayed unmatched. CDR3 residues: CASSFSGGGTDTQYF. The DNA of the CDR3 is TGTGCCAGCAGTTTCAGCGGGGGAGGTACAGATACGCAGTATTTT.

CDR3 sequence reads: CASSLSLGAGGETQYF. CDR3 in DNA: TGTGCCAGCAGCTTATCTCTGGGGGCCGGGGGGGAGACCCAGTACTTC. The V gene is TRBV11-3, the J gene TRBJ2-5, with D tentatively TRBD2 (7 bases). Between the trimmed V and J ends, which lost 2 bases and 5 bases, there was a span of 18 bases. The CDR3 runs to 16 residues. CDR1 is SGHNT, CDR2 YENEEA, per germline.

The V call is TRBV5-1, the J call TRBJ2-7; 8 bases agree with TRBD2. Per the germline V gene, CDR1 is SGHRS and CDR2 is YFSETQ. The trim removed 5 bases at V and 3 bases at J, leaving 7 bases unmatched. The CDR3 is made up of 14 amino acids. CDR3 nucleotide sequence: TGCGCCAGCAGGGTCTCGGGAGGGCACTACGAGCAGTACTTC. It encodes CASRVSGGHYEQYF.

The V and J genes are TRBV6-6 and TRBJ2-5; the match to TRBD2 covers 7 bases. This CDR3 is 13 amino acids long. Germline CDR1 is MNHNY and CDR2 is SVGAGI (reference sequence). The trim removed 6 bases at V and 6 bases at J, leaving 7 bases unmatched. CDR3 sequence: CASRPSGEKTQYF. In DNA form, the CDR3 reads TGTGCCAGCAGGCCCAGCGGGGAAAAGACCCAGTACTTC.

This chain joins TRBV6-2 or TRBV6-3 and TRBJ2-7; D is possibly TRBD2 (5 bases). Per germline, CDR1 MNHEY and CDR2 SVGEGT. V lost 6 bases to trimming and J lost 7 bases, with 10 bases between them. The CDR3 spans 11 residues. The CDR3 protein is CASSTPGEQYF. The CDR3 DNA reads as TGTGCCAGCAGCACCCCGGGGGAGCAGTACTTC.

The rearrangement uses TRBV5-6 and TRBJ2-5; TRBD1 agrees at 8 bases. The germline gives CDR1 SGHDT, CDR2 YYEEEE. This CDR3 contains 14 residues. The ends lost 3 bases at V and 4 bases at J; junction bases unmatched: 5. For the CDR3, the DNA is TGTGCCAGCAGCTACCCTACAGGGGGAGAGACCCAGTACTTC. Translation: CASSYPTGGETQYF.

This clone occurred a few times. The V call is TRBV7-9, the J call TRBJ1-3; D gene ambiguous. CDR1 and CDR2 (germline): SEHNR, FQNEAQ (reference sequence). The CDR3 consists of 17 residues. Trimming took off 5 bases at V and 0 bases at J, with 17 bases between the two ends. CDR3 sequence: CASSKTTGLISGNTIYF. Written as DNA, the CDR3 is TGTGCCAGCAGCAAAACTACCGGACTGATCTCTGGAAACACCATATATTTT. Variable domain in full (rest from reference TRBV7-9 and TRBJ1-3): DTGVSQNPRHKITKRGQNVTFRCDPISEHNRLYWYRQTLGQGPEFLTYFQNEAQLEKSRLLSDRFSAERPKGSFSTLEIQRTEQGDSAMYLCASSKTTGLISGNTIYFGEGSWLTVV.

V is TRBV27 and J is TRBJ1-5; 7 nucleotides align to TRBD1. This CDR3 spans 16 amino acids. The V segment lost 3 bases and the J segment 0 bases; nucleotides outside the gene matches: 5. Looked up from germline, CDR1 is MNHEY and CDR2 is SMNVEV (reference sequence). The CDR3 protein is CASSLTGFYSNQPQHF. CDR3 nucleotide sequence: TGTGCCAGCAGTTTGACAGGGTTCTATAGCAATCAGCCCCAGCATTTT.

In DNA, the CDR3 is TGTGCCAGCAGCCAAGTCAGTTCCTACGAGCAGTACTTC. Translating gives CASSQVSSYEQYF. The J gene is TRBJ2-7, the V gene TRBV3-1 (or the pseudogene TRBV3-2); D is unresolved. This CDR3 spans 13 amino acids. V was trimmed by 1 base and J by 1 base, leaving 5 bases between them. Germline V gene data show CDR1 as LGHDT and CDR2 as YNNKEL (reference sequence).